The 23 T cell receptor beta chains below all came from one sample that was sequenced in a study of Tregs in tolerant kidney transplant recipients. These receptors are not linked to any known antigen. TCRdb's table, derived via immunoSEQ multiplex PCR, lists solely in-frame clones and lacks some. The profile shows about 21,000 clones, about three fifths of them singletons. Sequencing used Tregs from blood cultured with allogeneic cells. Receptors were obtained from a human donor in good health.

This clone has just a few counts. The chain links TRBV5-4 to TRBJ1-5, with D unresolved. Germline V lookup: CDR1 SGHNT, CDR2 YYREEE (reference sequence). CDR3 length: 13 residues. V was cut by 0 bases and J by 5 bases, with 6 bases left in between. The CDR3 here is CASSLDSHQPQHF. The CDR3 coding sequence is TGTGCCAGCAGCTTGGACAGCCATCAGCCCCAGCATTTT.

This chain connects TRBV5-5 to TRBJ1-2; 12 bases are a match to TRBD1. Germline CDR1 and CDR2: SGHKS and YYEKEE (reference sequence). V lost 0 bases to trimming and J lost 4 bases; unmatched junction nucleotides: 10. The CDR3 loop spans 18 amino acids. CDR3 loop: CASSLAPGQGASSYGYTF. Here the CDR3 DNA reads TGTGCCAGCAGCTTGGCGCCGGGACAGGGGGCTTCGAGCTATGGCTACACCTTC.

Only a few counts were recorded for this clone. This sequence joins TRBV6-1 and TRBJ1-2, with D perhaps matching TRBD1 (6 bases). Trimming stripped 8 bases from V and 8 bases from J, with 18 bases between. The CDR3 extends over 13 amino acids. CDR1 and CDR2 (germline): MNHNS, SASEGT. Here the CDR3 DNA reads TGTGCCAGCGCCCAGTGGGGGCTTTCCGGCTACACCTTC. Its translation: CASAQWGLSGYTF.

The chain carries TRBV6-5 and TRBJ2-7; no definite D call. CDR3 length: 15 amino acids. Germline V gives CDR1 MNHEY, CDR2 SVGAGI. V lost 0 bases to trimming and J lost 3 bases, with 12 bases between them. CDR3 loop: CASSYSTSTYYEQYF. Here the CDR3 DNA reads TGTGCCAGCAGTTACTCGACCAGTACCTACTACGAGCAGTACTTC.

The rearrangement links TRBV6-5 to TRBJ2-2; D is uncertain. The CDR3 contains 12 residues. Looked up from germline, CDR1 is MNHEY and CDR2 is SVGAGI. With 8 bases removed from V and 7 bases from J, the gap between germline ends came to 11 bases. The DNA of the CDR3 is TGTGCCAGCTCGTACGAAGGCGGGGAGCTGTTTTTT. Translating gives CASSYEGGELFF.

In its sample, this clone ranks as medium-sized (0.01 to 0.1%). The chain employs TRBV21-1 and TRBJ1-1; the table gives TRBD1 as D, unverified against the DNA. TRBV21-1 is designated a pseudogene. CDR3 length: 14 residues. The CDR3 here is CASDETRQNTEAFF. CDR3 in DNA: TGTGCCAGCGACGAGACAAGGCAGAACACTGAAGCTTTCTTT.

This clone qualifies as medium-sized. The chain joins TRBV11-2 to TRBJ1-1; D is possibly TRBD1 (5 bases). Trimming cost V 3 bases and J 5 bases, with 10 bases left between them. CDR3 length: 13 amino acids. CDR1 and CDR2 (germline): SGHAT, FQNNGV. The CDR3 nucleotides are TGTGCCAGCAGCTTCTGGGGCAGGACTGAAGCTTTCTTT. Translating it yields CASSFWGRTEAFF.

This sequence joins TRBV5-1 and TRBJ2-3; TRBD2 matches 9 bases. CDR1 is SGHRS and CDR2 is YFSETQ in the germline V gene. Unmatched junction bases numbered 3, after V lost 2 bases and J lost 2 bases. CDR3 length: 15 residues. The CDR3 coding sequence is TGCGCCAGCAGCTTAGGCGGGGGGGCCACAGATACGCAGTATTTT. Translating it yields CASSLGGGATDTQYF. Full variable domain (missing parts from reference TRBV5-1 and TRBJ2-3): KAGVTQTPRYLIKTRGQQVTLSCSPISGHRSVSWYQQTPGQGLQFLFEYFSETQRNKGNFPGRFSGRQFSNSRSEMNVSTLELGDSALYLCASSLGGGATDTQYFGPGTRLTVL.

This clone was seen a handful of times. The chain couples TRBV5-1 to TRBJ1-2; a weak D match, TRBD1 (5 bases). Per germline, CDR1 SGHRS and CDR2 YFSETQ. Trimming removed 6 bases from V and 6 bases from J, with 24 bases in between. The CDR3 covers 16 residues. The CDR3: CASNDGGFFGLDGYTF. CDR3 bases: TGCGCCAGCAACGACGGGGGGTTCTTCGGTTTGGATGGCTACACCTTC.

This chain uses TRBV7-9 with TRBJ2-1; TRBD1 matches 10 bases. Germline assignment: CDR1 SEHNR and CDR2 FQNEAQ (reference sequence). J lost 6 bases, V lost 3 bases, and 2 bases had no gene match. CDR3 size: 14 residues. The CDR3 region is CASSLGTGVNEQFF. The CDR3 DNA is TGTGCCAGCAGCTTGGGGACAGGGGTCAATGAGCAGTTCTTC.

The chain has TRBV7-8 and TRBJ2-7; D may be TRBD1 (6 bases). Germline V gives CDR1 SGHVS, CDR2 FQNEAQ. V lost 4 bases to trimming and J lost 2 bases, with 9 bases between them. The CDR3 length is 13 residues. The CDR3 is CASSSRGAYEQYF. The CDR3 DNA follows: TGTGCCAGCAGCTCCAGGGGCGCCTACGAGCAGTACTTC.

This chain connects TRBV5-1 to TRBJ2-1, with D perhaps TRBD1 (6 bases). The germline V gene has CDR1 SGHRS and CDR2 YFSETQ. This CDR3 has 16 residues. V was shortened by 0 bases and J by 0 bases, with 10 bases between the two germline ends. Written as DNA, the CDR3 is TGCGCCAGCAGCTTGGGGACAGACTACTCCTACAATGAGCAGTTCTTC. Its protein product is CASSLGTDYSYNEQFF.

The chain combines TRBV6-5 with TRBJ1-1, with D possibly matching TRBD1 (5 bases). Trimming removed 6 bases from V and 3 bases from J, with 11 bases in between. This CDR3 comprises 13 residues. Germline assignment: CDR1 MNHEY and CDR2 SVGAGI. CDR3 loop: CASSTTVYTEAFF. CDR3 nucleotides: TGTGCCAGCAGCACGACAGTCTACACTGAAGCTTTCTTT.

The CDR3 reads CASSWQQGAGETQYF. As DNA, the CDR3 is TGTGCCAGCAGCTGGCAACAGGGGGCTGGGGAGACCCAGTACTTC. The chain recombines TRBV7-9 with TRBJ2-5; 9 bases map to TRBD1. Germline lookup yields CDR1 SEHNR and CDR2 FQNEAQ (reference sequence). The CDR3 is 15 amino acids. Unmatched junction bases numbered 8, after V lost 4 bases and J lost 5 bases.

This clone was seen a handful of times. V and J are TRBV6-5 and TRBJ2-7; 8 nucleotides agree with TRBD2. The V gene end was trimmed by 6 bases and the J gene end by 2 bases; junction bases not matched to a gene: 3. Germline assignment: CDR1 MNHEY and CDR2 SVGAGI. The CDR3 runs to 13 residues. The CDR3: CASSLSGAYEQYF. The CDR3 bases are TGTGCCAGCAGCCTTAGCGGGGCCTACGAGCAGTACTTC.

The CDR3 is CASKPAGGPWETQYF. The CDR3 DNA sequence: TGTGCCAGTAAGCCAGCGGGAGGGCCTTGGGAGACCCAGTACTTC. The chain has TRBV19 and TRBJ2-5; 10 bases map to TRBD2. Germline V gives CDR1 LNHDA, CDR2 SQIVND (reference sequence). V dropped 7 bases and J dropped 5; count of bases not matched to a gene: 10. The CDR3 spans 15 residues.

The rearrangement links TRBV6-5 to TRBJ2-5; D not resolved. The CDR3 totals 14 residues. With 7 bases removed from V and 5 bases from J, the gap between germline ends came to 17 bases. CDR1 and CDR2 from the germline V gene are MNHEY and SVGAGI. The DNA for the CDR3 is TGTGCCAGCACTTATAGTGCGGTGTCCGAGACCCAGTACTTC. This sequence encodes CASTYSAVSETQYF.

This chain links TRBV6-1 with TRBJ1-2; no definite D call. CDR3 size: 13 residues. CDR1 MNHNS and CDR2 SASEGT come from the germline V gene. V gave up 6 bases and J gave up 2 bases, with 10 bases separating them. The DNA of the CDR3 is TGTGCCAGCAGCGCCCTTCCCAACTATGGCTACACCTTC. The encoded protein is CASSALPNYGYTF.

The chain recombines TRBV11-2 with TRBJ2-5; TRBD2 matches 15 bases. Germline V gene data show CDR1 as SGHAT and CDR2 as FQNNGV. V shed 3 bases and J 5 bases; nucleotides not matched to a gene: 4. This CDR3 is built from 16 residues. The DNA for the CDR3 is TGTGCCAGCAGCTTTGGACTAGCGGGGGGGCGGGAGACCCAGTACTTC. Amino acids: CASSFGLAGGRETQYF. The variable domain in full, with the rest retrieved from reference TRBV11-2 and TRBJ2-5, is EAGVAQSPRYKIIEKRQSVAFWCNPISGHATLYWYQQILGQGPKLLIQFQNNGVVDDSQLPKDRFSAERLKGVDSTLKIQPAKLEDSAVYLCASSFGLAGGRETQYFGPGTRLLVL.

In its sample, this clone is medium-sized. V usage is TRBV9 and J usage is TRBJ1-2, with a weak D call TRBD1 (5 bases). The CDR3 totals 14 residues. V was pared by 4 bases and J by 5 bases, with 15 bases between. The germline V gene encodes CDR1 SGDLS and CDR2 YYNGEE. In DNA form, the CDR3 reads TGTGCCAGCAGCCTGGGACCCGAGGGTTATGGCTACACCTTC. This codes for CASSLGPEGYGYTF.

V and J are TRBV5-4 and TRBJ2-5; tentative D call: TRBD2 (6 bases). The CDR3 runs to 16 residues. CDR1 and CDR2 from the germline V gene are SGHNT and YYREEE (reference sequence). V dropped 4 bases and J dropped 0 bases, with 16 bases sitting between them. The CDR3 protein is CASSRPFAGYQETQYF. In DNA, the CDR3 is TGTGCCAGCAGCCGACCCTTTGCGGGATACCAAGAGACCCAGTACTTC. The variable domain in full, completed from reference TRBV5-4 and TRBJ2-5, reads ETGVTQSPTHLIKTRGQQVTLRCSSQSGHNTVSWYQQALGQGPQFIFQYYREEENGRGNFPPRFSGLQFPNYSSELNVNALELDDSALYLCASSRPFAGYQETQYFGPGTRLLVL.

This clone was detected only once. The rearrangement links TRBV7-9 to TRBJ2-4; 7 nucleotides line up with TRBD2. This CDR3 has 12 amino acids. Germline CDR1 reads SEHNR; CDR2 reads FQNEAQ (reference sequence). The ends lost 3 bases at V and 9 bases at J; junction bases unmatched: 2. For the CDR3, the DNA is TGTGCCAGCAGCTTGAGCGGGGTCATTCAGTACTTC. Encoded protein: CASSLSGVIQYF.

This clone has just one count. V usage is TRBV30 and J usage is TRBJ1-4, with 8 bases that match TRBD1. The V segment lost 1 base and the J segment 0 bases; nucleotides outside the gene matches: 13. The germline gives CDR1 GTSNPN, CDR2 SVGIG (reference sequence). The CDR3 is 19 amino acids. The chain's CDR3 is CAWSESGTGLPPTNEKLFF. Written as DNA, the CDR3 is TGTGCCTGGAGTGAATCCGGGACAGGATTACCTCCAACTAATGAAAAACTGTTTTTT.